The 14 T cell receptor beta chains reported below all come from one sample, sequenced in a study of immune characterization of retroperitoneal liposarcoma. TCRdb called the PCR reads again in MiXCR, with one record for every CDR3 protein. The sample records 7,000 to 8,000 distinct CDR3 sequences, 30% being singletons. Sequenced sample: blood. These TCRs come from a male donor with retroperitoneal liposarcoma.

This clonotype occurred a few times. The J gene is TRBJ2-3, the V gene TRBV4-1; D unclear. This CDR3 is 16 amino acids long. V was clipped by 6 bases and J by 0 bases, with 16 bases between them. In germline, CDR1 is MGHRA, CDR2 YSYEKL. The CDR3 coding sequence is TGCGCCAGCAGGTTTCTGGTTACTGGAAGCACAGATACGCAGTATTTT. Amino acids: CASRFLVTGSTDTQYF.

The DNA for the CDR3 is TGTGCCAGCAGCTTTGAGGCCAATGAGCAGTTCTTC. This gives the protein CASSFEANEQFF. J is TRBJ2-1 and V is TRBV7-2; D not certain. CDR1 SGHTA and CDR2 FQGNSA come from the germline V gene. This CDR3 comprises 12 residues. With 3 bases removed from V and 6 bases from J, the gap between germline ends came to 6 bases. The full variable domain, with the rest looked up from reference TRBV7-2 and TRBJ2-1, is GAGVSQSPSNKVTEKGKDVELRCDPISGHTALYWYRQSLGQGLEFLIYFQGNSAPDKSGLPSDRFSAERTGGSVSTLTIQRTQQEDSAVYLCASSFEANEQFFGPGTRLTVL.

This clonotype came up a few times. Since a much larger clone is just one base distant, this may be a read error. The rearrangement joins TRBV6-1 to TRBJ2-1; 9 nucleotides match TRBD2. The J call may be in error: the DNA end matches TRBJ2-7 better. Germline V gives CDR1 MNHNS, CDR2 SASEGT. CDR3 length: 17 residues. CDR3 sequence (DNA): TGTGCCAGCAGTGAAGGGACTAGCGAACCGCGGGGGGATGAGCAGTACTTC. This sequence encodes CASSEGTSEPRGDEQYF.

This clonotype appeared a few times. This sequence joins TRBV3-1 and TRBJ2-1; no firm D call. The V and J ends lost 1 base and 9 bases respectively, with 13 bases between them. CDR3 length: 14 amino acids. Germline V gene data show CDR1 as LGHDT and CDR2 as YNNKEL (reference sequence). The CDR3 bases are TGTGCCAGCAGCCAAGGTTCCCTAGTGGGTGAGCAGTTCTTC. Its protein product is CASSQGSLVGEQFF.

This clonotype has ten or more counts. This chain links TRBV6-1 with TRBJ2-1; D assignment may be TRBD1 or TRBD2 (5 bases each). The J call may be wrong; the DNA end is better matched by TRBJ2-7. CDR3 size: 13 residues. CDR1 is MNHNS and CDR2 is SASEGT in the germline V gene. CDR3 sequence reads: CASRTGPAYEQYF. The CDR3 nucleotides are TGTGCCAGCAGGACGGGGCCCGCCTACGAGCAGTACTTC.

This chain connects TRBV3-1 to TRBJ2-1, with TRBD2 identical over 13 bases. The CDR3 has 16 amino acids. Unmatched junction bases numbered 9, after V lost 4 bases and J lost 9 bases. CDR1 and CDR2 from the germline V gene are LGHDT and YNNKEL (reference sequence). In nucleotides, the CDR3 is TGTGCCAGCAGCCCCGAACGGGGACTAGCGGGAATTGAGCAGTTCTTC. Translating it yields CASSPERGLAGIEQFF.

The V and J genes are TRBV20-1 and TRBJ2-1, with 10 positions matching TRBD2. The CDR3 length is 16 residues. With V trimmed by 6 bases and J by 4 bases, 12 bases remained unmatched. Germline V gives CDR1 DFQATT, CDR2 SNEGSKA (reference sequence). The CDR3 reads CSALPVSGRAYNEQFF. The CDR3 DNA reads TGCAGTGCCCTACCGGTGAGCGGGAGGGCTTACAATGAGCAGTTCTTC.

The table lists this clonotype with a few counts. CDR3 sequence reads: CASSLVGSNQPQHF. The CDR3, as DNA: TGTGCCAGCAGCTTGGTCGGTAGCAATCAGCCCCAGCATTTT. The chain carries TRBV7-6 and TRBJ1-5; D is unresolved. The CDR3 runs to 14 residues. CDR1 and CDR2 from the germline V gene are SGHVS and FNYEAQ. The germline V and J ends were trimmed by 3 bases and 0 bases, with 6 bases remaining between them.

The CDR3 is CASSQSYNRLGSVAGELFF. In nucleotides, the CDR3 is TGTGCCAGCAGTCAGAGCTACAACCGACTAGGGAGTGTGGCCGGGGAGCTGTTTTTT. The chain couples TRBV12-3 or TRBV12-4 to TRBJ2-2, with D possibly being TRBD2 (6 bases). This CDR3 comprises 19 residues. Trimming removed 5 bases from V and 6 bases from J, with 28 bases in between.

Sample share makes this clonotype large (0.1 to 1%). The V and J genes are TRBV6-1 and TRBJ2-1; 14 positions match TRBD2. This CDR3 has 15 residues. V shed 3 bases, J shed 9 bases, and the junction held 4 bases outside the gene matches. CDR1 is MNHNS, CDR2 SASEGT, per germline. CDR3 protein: CASSEGLAGVSEQFF. CDR3 DNA: TGTGCCAGCAGTGAGGGACTAGCGGGAGTCTCTGAGCAGTTCTTC.

Remarks on this clonotype: A junction boundary mismatches the germline segment, possibly from a read error. The chain is built from TRBV4-1 and TRBJ2-1; TRBD2 agrees at 10 bases. CDR3 length equals 20 residues. The germline V gene has CDR1 MGHRA and CDR2 YSYEKL. For the CDR3, the DNA is TGTGCCAGCAGCCAAGATGTGGCCCTAGCGGGAGCTCCTCCCTACAATGAGCAGTTCTTC. It codes for CASSQDVALAGAPPYNEQFF.

The chain uses TRBV6-4 and TRBJ2-3; 8 nucleotides match TRBD1. CDR1 and CDR2 from the germline V gene are MRHNA and SNTAGT. V trimming: 8 bases; J trimming: 4 bases; junction bases outside the gene matches: 5. The CDR3 consists of 13 residues. CDR3 DNA: TGTGCCAGCTCGAGACAGGGGTCAGATACGCAGTATTTT. Its translation is CASSRQGSDTQYF.

This clonotype has a handful of counts. The chain recombines TRBV4-2 with TRBJ1-2, with no clear D. CDR1 is LGHNA, CDR2 YNFKEQ, per germline. The V end lost 1 base, the J end lost 0 bases, and 6 bases lay between the germline ends. The CDR3 consists of 14 residues. The CDR3 spells CASSQVQSNYGYTF. The CDR3 nucleotides are TGTGCCAGCAGCCAAGTACAGTCTAACTATGGCTACACCTTC.

In this sample, this clonotype turned up a few times. A single base separates this from a much larger clone, so it may be a read error. The CDR3 is CASSEFGLEETQFF. CDR3 bases: TGTGCCAGCAGTGAATTTGGACTGGAAGAGACCCAGTTCTTC. The chain joins TRBV6-1 to TRBJ2-1; perhaps TRBD2 as D (5 bases). The CDR3 sequence is 14 residues long. Germline values: CDR1 MNHNS, CDR2 SASEGT. The germline V and J ends were trimmed by 2 bases and 13 bases, with 18 bases remaining between them.